The rows below give T cell receptor beta chains drawn from one sample of a study of blood T cell repertoires in COVID-19. Clones were read by immunoSEQ multiplex PCR, and TCRdb kept only the in-frame ones, dropping some. Of roughly 700,000 clones detected, more than 80% appear once; the ten largest clones hold roughly 0.26%. The sample taken for sequencing was peripheral blood. Receptors originate from a woman aged 18 to 35 with acute or convalescent COVID-19. CDR3s include the opening cysteine and the closing phenylalanine or tryptophan. Fields, in order: V gene, CDR3 length, CDR3 protein.

v_gene: TRBV19; len: 11; CDR3aa: CASRTGEKLFF
v_gene: TRBV7-2; len: 17; CDR3aa: CASSPGTSGGLYNEQFF
v_gene: TRBV9; len: 14; CDR3aa: CASSAESGGTEAFF
v_gene: TRBV6-6; len: 15; CDR3aa: CASSYGLAGADTQYF
v_gene: TRBV6-5; len: 15; CDR3aa: CASSGGGAGANVLTF
v_gene: TRBV7-6; len: 11; CDR3aa: CASSAIGELFF
v_gene: TRBV4-1; len: 14; CDR3aa: CASSQELAGKEQFF
v_gene: TRBV11-2; len: 12; CDR3aa: CASSLAENTIYF
v_gene: TRBV6-5; len: 15; CDR3aa: CASSPRTGGFYEQYF
v_gene: TRBV7-9; len: 10; CDR3aa: CASSPTPGFF
v_gene: TRBV6-2/TRBV6-3; len: 14; CDR3aa: CASSYLGANQPQHF
v_gene: TRBV6-5; len: 15; CDR3aa: CASSPRTGVVQPQHF
v_gene: TRBV5-1; len: 14; CDR3aa: CASSLGQGDYEQYF
v_gene: TRBV5-1; len: 16; CDR3aa: CASSPLEGEGTDTQYF
v_gene: TRBV30; len: 13; CDR3aa: CAWSVRVNTEAFF
v_gene: TRBV6-1; len: 15; CDR3aa: CASSEHAGNTYGYTF
v_gene: TRBV5-4; len: 15; CDR3aa: CASSRDRGTNQPQHF
v_gene: TRBV24-1; len: 13; CDR3aa: CATTRDRSYEQYF
v_gene: TRBV10-3; len: 16; CDR3aa: CAIRPTGGAKTDTQYF
v_gene: TRBV10-3; len: 13; CDR3aa: CAISETDTREAFF
v_gene: TRBV30; len: 12; CDR3aa: CAWSLSGDTQYF
v_gene: TRBV24-1; len: 16; CDR3aa: CATSDLRRGGYNEQFF
v_gene: TRBV21-1; len: 15; CDR3aa: CASSRQGEGNTEAFF
v_gene: TRBV28; len: 14; CDR3aa: CASRHQGASQPQHF
v_gene: TRBV4-1; len: 15; CDR3aa: CASSPSGGPSYEQYF
v_gene: TRBV29-1; len: 13; CDR3aa: CSVVTQGGQPQHF
v_gene: TRBV2; len: 19; CDR3aa: CASRTGSLFKTGSGTEAFF
v_gene: TRBV6-1; len: 16; CDR3aa: CASSEVQGSYYNEQFF
v_gene: TRBV5-1; len: 17; CDR3aa: CASSLAGTGHETYEQYF
v_gene: TRBV19; len: 13; CDR3aa: CATAPAGANVLTF
v_gene: TRBV29-1; len: 13; CDR3aa: CSVEGAENTEAFF
v_gene: TRBV6-5; len: 13; CDR3aa: CASSSGTFIEQFF
v_gene: TRBV19; len: 14; CDR3aa: CAAEDRGKGNTIYF
v_gene: TRBV12-3/TRBV12-4; len: 11; CDR3aa: CASSFLSGQYF
v_gene: TRBV5-1; len: 13; CDR3aa: CASSAGGYNEQFF
v_gene: TRBV27; len: 15; CDR3aa: CASSNEAGVTGELFF
v_gene: TRBV6-2/TRBV6-3; len: 20; CDR3aa: CASSYSPGTSGEPSTDTQYF
v_gene: TRBV5-5; len: 14; CDR3aa: CASSLTGQHYEQYF
v_gene: TRBV6-1; len: 16; CDR3aa: CASSEVVQAYNSPLHF
v_gene: TRBV3-1/TRBV3-2; len: 16; CDR3aa: CASSQDRAGWVYGYTF
v_gene: TRBV12-3/TRBV12-4; len: 13; CDR3aa: CASSFSGVAEAFF
v_gene: TRBV27; len: 14; CDR3aa: CASRRMTENTEAFF
v_gene: TRBV2; len: 14; CDR3aa: CASNLGQTNEKLFF
v_gene: TRBV18; len: 15; CDR3aa: CASSPSGRKNYGYTF
v_gene: TRBV4-1; len: 16; CDR3aa: CASSQEQVISGNTIYF
v_gene: TRBV24-1; len: 14; CDR3aa: CATSDLQGGVGAFF
v_gene: TRBV27; len: 15; CDR3aa: CASSLYPTGNTEAFF
v_gene: TRBV18; len: 14; CDR3aa: CASSPLQGGTEAFF
v_gene: TRBV4-3; len: 13; CDR3aa: CASSRQQGLEQYF
v_gene: TRBV4-1; len: 16; CDR3aa: CASSQDPFVGGGELFF
v_gene: TRBV20-1; len: 11; CDR3aa: CSARSPTGQYF
v_gene: TRBV9; len: 15; CDR3aa: CASSGEGAPNEKLFF